Below, 21 T cell receptor beta chains from the same sample are listed, as sequenced in a study of T cells in Graves' hyperthyroidism and ophthalmopathy. Regions amplified from RNA transcripts were the TCR beta CDR3 regions. TCR CDR3 regions were first amplified by RT-PCR with HTBI primers. MiXCR, run by TCRdb on the multiplex PCR reads, gives a single entry per CDR3 protein. This repertoire shows 800,000 or so distinct CDR3 sequences, about two fifths found once; its top ten account for approximately 8.7%. The specimen sequenced was blood. These receptors all come from a man between 18 and 29 years old with Graves' hyperthyroidism.

This clonotype was seen a handful of times. This chain links TRBV2 with TRBJ2-5; D assignment may be TRBD1 or TRBD2 (5 bases each). CDR1 SNHLY and CDR2 FYNNEI come from the germline V gene. V was shortened by 5 bases and J by 2 bases, with 21 bases between the two germline ends. The CDR3 contains 17 residues. CDR3 nucleotide sequence: TGTGCCAGCAGTTTAGGTTTAATGAGGGACCCACAAGAGACCCAGTACTTC. Residues: CASSLGLMRDPQETQYF.

The rearrangement joins TRBV7-2 to TRBJ2-5; TRBD1 agrees at 7 bases. CDR1 is SGHTA, CDR2 FQGNSA, per germline. Losses at the gene ends were 5 bases for V and 4 bases for J; bases not matched to a gene: 7. The CDR3 loop spans 14 amino acids. The DNA for the CDR3 is TGTGCCAGCAGCGACGACAGGGAGAGAGAGACCCAGTACTTC. Translation: CASSDDRERETQYF.

A single count supports this clonotype. This may arise from a read error, as a much more abundant clone is one base away. The chain is built from TRBV24-1 and TRBJ1-4; no reliable D call. The germline CDR1 and CDR2 sequences are KGHDR and SFDVKD. The CDR3 spans 16 residues. The CDR3 DNA reads TGTGCCACCAGCCGCCCCGGGTCCCCAACTAATGAAAAACTGCTTTTT. It translates to CATSRPGSPTNEKLLF.

This clonotype appeared many times. This chain links TRBV10-1 with TRBJ2-6; 7 nucleotides line up with TRBD1. The germline CDR1 and CDR2 sequences are WNHNN and SYGVQD (reference sequence). The CDR3 totals 17 residues. V lost 0 bases and J lost 0; bases outside the gene matches: 2. DNA for the CDR3: TGCGCCAGCAGTGAGTCCCCAGGGGGCTCTGGGGCCAACGTCCTGACTTTC. Its protein product is CASSESPGGSGANVLTF.

This clonotype was seen ten or more times. The rearrangement uses TRBV2 and TRBJ1-5; TRBD1 is a possible D gene (6 bases). The CDR3 is made up of 14 amino acids. The germline gives CDR1 SNHLY, CDR2 FYNNEI. V was shortened by 4 bases and J by 2 bases, with 9 bases between the two germline ends. Here the CDR3 reads CASSGAGGNQPQHF. The CDR3 DNA follows: TGTGCCAGCAGTGGGGCAGGGGGCAATCAGCCCCAGCATTTT.

This rearrangement joins TRBV19 to TRBJ1-1, with 8 nucleotides matching TRBD1. CDR1 is LNHDA, CDR2 SQIVND, per germline (reference sequence). V was clipped by 4 bases and J by 1 base; unmatched bases: 5. The length of the CDR3 is 15 residues. The CDR3, as DNA: TGTGCCAGTAGTAACCAGGGGGCAGGGAACACTGAAGCTTTCTTT. Its protein product is CASSNQGAGNTEAFF.

This clonotype was counted ten times or more. V gene TRBV6-5 combines with J gene TRBJ1-2, with 7 bases matching TRBD1. The V gene end was trimmed by 4 bases and the J gene end by 4 bases; junction bases not matched to a gene: 6. This CDR3 is built from 14 residues. Germline values: CDR1 MNHEY, CDR2 SVGAGI. CDR3 bases: TGTGCCAGCAGTTCCTACCGGGACAGCTATGGCTACACCTTC. Translated, it gives CASSSYRDSYGYTF.

This clonotype was counted between two and nine times. The chain links TRBV7-2 to TRBJ1-2; no definite D call. Germline lookup yields CDR1 SGHTA and CDR2 FQGNSA. The V end was cut by 4 bases, the J end by 2 bases, with 11 bases between. This CDR3 has 14 amino acids. The CDR3 region is CASSSEGRNYGYTF. The CDR3, as DNA: TGTGCCAGCAGCTCGGAAGGCAGGAACTATGGCTACACCTTC.

The V gene is TRBV29-1, the J gene TRBJ2-1, with TRBD2 identical over 8 bases. V lost 2 bases and J lost 8; bases outside the gene matches: 5. The CDR3 runs to 13 residues. Germline lookup yields CDR1 SQVTM and CDR2 ANQGSEA. The CDR3 reads CSVETGGEYEQFF. The CDR3, as DNA: TGCAGCGTTGAAACGGGGGGGGAGTATGAGCAGTTCTTC.

V gene TRBV20-1 combines with J gene TRBJ1-1; TRBD1 agrees at 7 bases. The junction had 4 bases not matched to a gene; V was cut back by 2 bases and J by 1 base. The CDR3 length is 14 residues. CDR1 and CDR2 (germline): DFQATT, SNEGSKA (reference sequence). For the CDR3, the DNA is TGCAGTGCTAGAAAGGGACAGTGGAACACTGAAGCTTTCTTT. Protein product: CSARKGQWNTEAFF.

The V gene is TRBV7-3, the J gene TRBJ1-2; maybe TRBD1 (6 bases). Germline V gene data show CDR1 as SGHTA and CDR2 as FQGTGA. Trimming took off 2 bases at V and 1 base at J, with 17 bases between the two ends. The CDR3 is made up of 17 amino acids. CDR3: CASSLAFRTAINYGYTF. CDR3 in DNA: TGTGCCAGCAGCTTAGCCTTCCGGACAGCTATTAACTATGGCTACACCTTC.

This clonotype was counted ten times or more. This chain uses TRBV20-1 with TRBJ1-5; unclear D gene. This CDR3 region has 13 residues. V lost 3 bases and J lost 3, with 9 bases in between. CDR1 is DFQATT and CDR2 is SNEGSKA in the germline V gene (reference sequence). CDR3 coding DNA: TGCAGTGCTAGGGGGAGGGACAATCAGCCCCAGCATTTT. It specifies CSARGRDNQPQHF.

The V and J genes are TRBV29-1 and TRBJ2-2; maybe TRBD2 (5 bases). This CDR3 region has 13 residues. With 3 bases removed from V and 7 bases from J, the gap between germline ends came to 12 bases. The germline CDR1 and CDR2 sequences are SQVTM and ANQGSEA. Here the CDR3 reads CSVDGGYSGELFF. The DNA of the CDR3 is TGCAGCGTTGATGGCGGGTATAGCGGGGAGCTGTTTTTT.

There are many counts of this clonotype. This chain uses TRBV2 with TRBJ2-7, with D possibly matching TRBD2 (5 bases). Germline values: CDR1 SNHLY, CDR2 FYNNEI. Trimming cost V 7 bases and J 5 bases, with 12 bases left between them. The CDR3 runs 12 residues. In DNA, the CDR3 is TGTGCCAGCACTTTGGCCGGGGACGAGCAGTACTTC. Amino acids: CASTLAGDEQYF. The full variable domain, with the rest looked up from reference TRBV2 and TRBJ2-7, is EPEVTQTPSHQVTQMGQEVILRCVPISNHLYFYWYRQILGQKVEFLVSFYNNEISEKSEIFDDQFSVERPDGSNFTLKIRSTKLEDSAMYFCASTLAGDEQYFGPGTRLTVT.

This clonotype was detected ten times or more. One end of the junction does not line up with germline, which may come from a read error. This chain joins TRBV10-3 and TRBJ2-7; TRBD1 matches at 11 bases. The CDR3 has 12 residues. Looked up from germline, CDR1 is ENHRY and CDR2 is SYGVKD. The CDR3 region has the DNA TGTGCCATCAGTGAGGGGACAGGGGGATGGAACTTC. Translating it yields CAISEGTGGWNF.

The chain has TRBV15 and TRBJ2-7; tentative D call: TRBD1 (6 bases). Germline V gene data show CDR1 as LNHNV and CDR2 as YYDKDF (reference sequence). The CDR3 is 13 residues long. Trimming removed 5 bases from V and 3 bases from J, with 11 bases in between. The CDR3 bases are TGTGCCACCAGCGTTACCAGGGGCTACGAGCAGTACTTC. Its translation is CATSVTRGYEQYF.

In DNA form, the CDR3 reads TGTGCCAGCAGTTTAGCGACGGCCAGTAACACCGGGGAGCTGTTTTTT. The encoded protein is CASSLATASNTGELFF. The chain recombines TRBV12-3 or TRBV12-4 with TRBJ2-2; D not resolved. Trimming cost V 0 bases and J 2 bases, with 10 bases left between them. This CDR3 region has 16 residues.

There are many counts of this clonotype. The J gene is TRBJ2-5, the V gene TRBV2; D uncertain. The CDR3 runs to 13 residues. Germline values: CDR1 SNHLY, CDR2 FYNNEI. V shed 5 bases and J shed 1 base, with 8 bases lying between them. CDR3 nucleotides: TGTGCCAGCAGTCCTGACACCCAAGAGACCCAGTACTTC. It is translated as CASSPDTQETQYF. The variable domain in full, completed from reference TRBV2 and TRBJ2-5, reads EPEVTQTPSHQVTQMGQEVILRCVPISNHLYFYWYRQILGQKVEFLVSFYNNEISEKSEIFDDQFSVERPDGSNFTLKIRSTKLEDSAMYFCASSPDTQETQYFGPGTRLLVL.

The rearrangement joins TRBV5-4 to TRBJ2-5; D is uncertain. CDR3 length: 11 residues. CDR1 is SGHNT and CDR2 is YYREEE in the germline V gene (reference sequence). V dropped 0 bases and J dropped 12 bases, with 9 bases sitting between them. The CDR3: CASSLGSGEYF. The CDR3 DNA sequence: TGTGCCAGCAGCTTGGGGTCTGGAGAGTACTTC.

This chain uses TRBV19 with TRBJ2-7, with D possibly matching TRBD1 (6 bases). The CDR3 has 12 amino acids. Trimming pared 11 bases from V and 2 bases from J, leaving 13 bases between. Germline CDR1 and CDR2: LNHDA and SQIVND (reference sequence). The CDR3 loop is CAWRRDTYEQYF. The CDR3 coding sequence is TGTGCCTGGAGACGGGACACCTACGAGCAGTACTTC.

The gene calls are TRBV2 and TRBJ1-1; D unclear. CDR1 and CDR2 from the germline V gene are SNHLY and FYNNEI. CDR3 size: 15 residues. Trimming shortened V by 6 bases and J by 5 bases, and 19 bases separated the two germline ends. The CDR3 nucleotides are TGTGCCAGCAGAGCTTCAAGGGATCCGGGTACTGAAGCTTTCTTT. This codes for CASRASRDPGTEAFF.